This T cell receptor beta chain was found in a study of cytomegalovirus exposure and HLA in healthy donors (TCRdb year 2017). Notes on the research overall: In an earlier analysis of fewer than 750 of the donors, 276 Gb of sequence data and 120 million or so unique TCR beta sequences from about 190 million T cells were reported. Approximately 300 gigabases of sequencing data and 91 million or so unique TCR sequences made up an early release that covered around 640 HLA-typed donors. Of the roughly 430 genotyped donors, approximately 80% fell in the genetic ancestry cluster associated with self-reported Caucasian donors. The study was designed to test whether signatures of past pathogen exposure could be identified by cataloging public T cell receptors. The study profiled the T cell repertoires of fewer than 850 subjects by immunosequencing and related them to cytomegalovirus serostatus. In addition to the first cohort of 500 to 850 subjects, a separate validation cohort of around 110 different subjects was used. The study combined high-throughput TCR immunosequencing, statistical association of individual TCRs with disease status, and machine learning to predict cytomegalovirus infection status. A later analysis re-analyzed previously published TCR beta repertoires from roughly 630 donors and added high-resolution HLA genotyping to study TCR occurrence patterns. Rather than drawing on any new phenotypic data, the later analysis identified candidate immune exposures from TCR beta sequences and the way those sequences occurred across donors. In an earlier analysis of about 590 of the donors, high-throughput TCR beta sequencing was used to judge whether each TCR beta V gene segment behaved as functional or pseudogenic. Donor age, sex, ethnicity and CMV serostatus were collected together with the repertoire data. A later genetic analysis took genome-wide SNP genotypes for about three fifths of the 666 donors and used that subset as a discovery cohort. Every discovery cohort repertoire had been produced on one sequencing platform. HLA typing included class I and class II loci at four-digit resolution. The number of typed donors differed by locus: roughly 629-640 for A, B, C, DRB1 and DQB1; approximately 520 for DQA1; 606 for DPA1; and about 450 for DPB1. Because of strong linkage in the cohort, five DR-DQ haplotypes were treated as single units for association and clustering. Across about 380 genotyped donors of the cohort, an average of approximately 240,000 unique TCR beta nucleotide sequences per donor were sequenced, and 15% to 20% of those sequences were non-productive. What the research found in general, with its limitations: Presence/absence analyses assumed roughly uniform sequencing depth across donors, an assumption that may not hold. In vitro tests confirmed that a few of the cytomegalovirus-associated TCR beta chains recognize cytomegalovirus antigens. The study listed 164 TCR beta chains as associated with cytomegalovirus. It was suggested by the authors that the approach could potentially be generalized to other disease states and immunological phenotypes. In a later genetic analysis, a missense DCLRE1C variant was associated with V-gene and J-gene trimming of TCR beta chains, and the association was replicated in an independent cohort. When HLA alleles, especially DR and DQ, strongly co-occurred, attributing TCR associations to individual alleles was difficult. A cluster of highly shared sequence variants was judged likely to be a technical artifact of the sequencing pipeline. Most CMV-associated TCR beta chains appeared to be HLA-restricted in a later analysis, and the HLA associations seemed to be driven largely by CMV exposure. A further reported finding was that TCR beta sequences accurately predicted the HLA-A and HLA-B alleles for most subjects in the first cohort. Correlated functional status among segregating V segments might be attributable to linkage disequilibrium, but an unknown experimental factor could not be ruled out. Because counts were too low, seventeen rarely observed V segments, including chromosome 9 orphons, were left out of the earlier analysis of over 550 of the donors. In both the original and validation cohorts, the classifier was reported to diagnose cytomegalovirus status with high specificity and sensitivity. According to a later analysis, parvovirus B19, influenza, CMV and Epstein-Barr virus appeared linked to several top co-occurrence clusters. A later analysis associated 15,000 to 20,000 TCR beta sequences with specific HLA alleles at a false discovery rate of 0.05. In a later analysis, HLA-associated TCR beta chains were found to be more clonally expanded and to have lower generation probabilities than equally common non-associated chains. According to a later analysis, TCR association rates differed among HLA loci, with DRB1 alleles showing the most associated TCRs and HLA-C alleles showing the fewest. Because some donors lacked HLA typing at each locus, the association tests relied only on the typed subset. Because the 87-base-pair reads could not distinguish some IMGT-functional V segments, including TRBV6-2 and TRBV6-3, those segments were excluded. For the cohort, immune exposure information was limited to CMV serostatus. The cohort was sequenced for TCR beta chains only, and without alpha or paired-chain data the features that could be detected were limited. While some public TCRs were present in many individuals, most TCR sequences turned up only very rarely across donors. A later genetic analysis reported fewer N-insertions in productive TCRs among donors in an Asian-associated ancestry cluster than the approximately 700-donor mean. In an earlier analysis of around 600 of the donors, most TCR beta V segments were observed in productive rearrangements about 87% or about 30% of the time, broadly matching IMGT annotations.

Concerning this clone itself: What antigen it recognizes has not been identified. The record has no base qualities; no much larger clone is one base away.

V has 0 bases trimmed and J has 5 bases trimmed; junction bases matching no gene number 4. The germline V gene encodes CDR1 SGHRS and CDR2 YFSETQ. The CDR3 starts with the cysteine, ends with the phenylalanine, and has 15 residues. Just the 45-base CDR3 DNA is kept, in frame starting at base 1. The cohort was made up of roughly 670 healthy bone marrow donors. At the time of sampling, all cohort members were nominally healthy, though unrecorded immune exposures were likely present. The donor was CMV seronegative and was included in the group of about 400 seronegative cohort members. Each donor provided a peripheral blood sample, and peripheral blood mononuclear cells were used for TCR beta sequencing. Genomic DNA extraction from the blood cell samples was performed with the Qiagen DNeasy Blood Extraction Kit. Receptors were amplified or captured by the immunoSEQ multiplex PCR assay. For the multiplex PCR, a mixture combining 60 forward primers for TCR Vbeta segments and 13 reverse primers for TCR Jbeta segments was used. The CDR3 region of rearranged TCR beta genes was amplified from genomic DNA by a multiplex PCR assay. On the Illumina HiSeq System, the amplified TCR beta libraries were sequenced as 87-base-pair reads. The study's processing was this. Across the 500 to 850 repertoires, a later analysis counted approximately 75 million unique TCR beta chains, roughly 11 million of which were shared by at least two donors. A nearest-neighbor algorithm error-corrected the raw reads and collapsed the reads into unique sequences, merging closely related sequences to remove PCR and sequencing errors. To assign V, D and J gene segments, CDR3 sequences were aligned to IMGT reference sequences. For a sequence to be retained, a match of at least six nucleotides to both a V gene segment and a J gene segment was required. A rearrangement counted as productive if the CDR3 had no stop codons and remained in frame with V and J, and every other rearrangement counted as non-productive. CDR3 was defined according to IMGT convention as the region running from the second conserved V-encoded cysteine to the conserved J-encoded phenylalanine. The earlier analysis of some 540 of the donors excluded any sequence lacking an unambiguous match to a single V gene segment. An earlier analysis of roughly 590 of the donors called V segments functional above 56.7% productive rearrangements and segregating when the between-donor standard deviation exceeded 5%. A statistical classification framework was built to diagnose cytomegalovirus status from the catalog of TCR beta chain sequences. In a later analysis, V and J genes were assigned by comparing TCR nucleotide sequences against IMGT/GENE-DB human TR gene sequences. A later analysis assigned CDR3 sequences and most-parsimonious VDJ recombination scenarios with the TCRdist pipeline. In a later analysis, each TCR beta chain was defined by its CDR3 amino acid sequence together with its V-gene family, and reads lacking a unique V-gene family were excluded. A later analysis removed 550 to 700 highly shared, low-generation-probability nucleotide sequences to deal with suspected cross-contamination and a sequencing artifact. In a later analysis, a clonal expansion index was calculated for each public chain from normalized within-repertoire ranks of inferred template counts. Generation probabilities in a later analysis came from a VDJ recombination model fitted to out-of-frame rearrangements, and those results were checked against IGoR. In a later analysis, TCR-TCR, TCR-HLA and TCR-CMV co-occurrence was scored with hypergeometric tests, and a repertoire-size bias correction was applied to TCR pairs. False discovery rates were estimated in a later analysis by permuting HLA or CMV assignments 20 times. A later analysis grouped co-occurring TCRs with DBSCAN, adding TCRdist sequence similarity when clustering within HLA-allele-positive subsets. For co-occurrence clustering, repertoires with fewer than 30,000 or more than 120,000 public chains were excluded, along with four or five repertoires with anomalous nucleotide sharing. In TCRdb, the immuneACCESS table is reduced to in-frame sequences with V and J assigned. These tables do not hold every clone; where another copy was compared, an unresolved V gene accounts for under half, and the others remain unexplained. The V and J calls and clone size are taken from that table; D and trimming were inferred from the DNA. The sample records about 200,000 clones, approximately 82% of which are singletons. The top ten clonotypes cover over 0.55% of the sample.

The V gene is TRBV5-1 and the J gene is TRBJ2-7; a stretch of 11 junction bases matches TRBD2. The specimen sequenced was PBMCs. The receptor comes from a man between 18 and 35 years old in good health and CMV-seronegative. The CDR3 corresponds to CASSLDGLAGDEQYF. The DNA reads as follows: TGCGCCAGCAGCTTGGACGGACTAGCGGGCGACGAGCAGTACTTC. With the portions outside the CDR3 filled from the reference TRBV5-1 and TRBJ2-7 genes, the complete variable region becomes KAGVTQTPRYLIKTRGQQVTLSCSPISGHRSVSWYQQTPGQGLQFLFEYFSETQRNKGNFPGRFSGRQFSNSRSEMNVSTLELGDSALYLCASSLDGLAGDEQYFGPGTRLTVT.